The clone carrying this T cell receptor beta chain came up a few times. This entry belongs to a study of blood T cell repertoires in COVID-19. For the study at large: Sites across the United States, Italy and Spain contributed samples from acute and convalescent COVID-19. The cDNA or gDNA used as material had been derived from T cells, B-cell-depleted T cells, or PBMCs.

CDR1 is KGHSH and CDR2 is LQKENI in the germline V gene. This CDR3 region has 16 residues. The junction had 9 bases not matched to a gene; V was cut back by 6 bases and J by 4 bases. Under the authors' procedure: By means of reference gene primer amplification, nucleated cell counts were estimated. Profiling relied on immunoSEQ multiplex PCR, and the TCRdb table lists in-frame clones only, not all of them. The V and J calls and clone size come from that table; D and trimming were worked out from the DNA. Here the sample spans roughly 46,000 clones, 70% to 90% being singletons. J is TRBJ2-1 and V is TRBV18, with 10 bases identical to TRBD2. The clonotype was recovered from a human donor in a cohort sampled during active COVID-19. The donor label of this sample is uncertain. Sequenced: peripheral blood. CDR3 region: CASSRPQAGGYNEQFF. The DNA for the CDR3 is TGTGCCAGCTCTCGACCGCAAGCGGGGGGGTACAATGAGCAGTTCTTC.